This TCR beta chain was observed in a study of T cells expressing NK-cell markers. With respect to this clonotype: The antigen is not known.

Researchers built TCR beta cDNA using 5'RACE template switching with UMIs. Following a re-call of the 5' RACE reads, TCRdb has one entry per CDR3 protein and lacks DNA. The clone table shows 450,000 to 600,000 distinct CDR3 sequences, with the ten largest holding roughly 3.6%. Findings and limits, study-wide: Six donors carried dominant NKG2C+ clonotypes that made up roughly 1.0-8% of their CD8+ T cells. Dominance of the CD3+CD56-NKG2C+ fraction by these clonotypes also held in several donors.

The CDR3 sequence is 15 residues long. The germline CDR1 and CDR2 sequences are SGHRS and YFSETQ. This chain connects TRBV5-1 to TRBJ2-1; the TRBD2 assignment by TCRdb is unverifiable without DNA. This receptor was identified in a man aged 18 to 30 in good health. The specimen sequenced was blood T cells: a sorted CD56 or NKG2C T cell subset, CD4+ or CD8+ T cells, or bulk PBMC T cells (not recorded which). CDR3 amino acids: CASRPQDYVYNEQFF.